The rows below give T cell receptor beta chains drawn from one sample of a study of early T cells in non-severe SARS-CoV-2 infection. One entry per CDR3 protein results from TCRdb running MiXCR on the 5' RACE reads. The sample yields fewer than 45,000 distinct CDR3 sequences, about 5.6% seen once. Material for sequencing was whole blood. These receptors were collected from an adult who was a healthcare worker with PCR-confirmed SARS-CoV-2 infection or an uninfected control (not recorded which). Both conserved end residues are part of each CDR3. D genes are given only for firm matches. Some rows mark clone size as missing; the rest say once, few, many or name a class of expanded clone.

D gene	clone size	J gene	V gene	CDR3 protein
.	medium-sized	TRBJ2-1	TRBV27	CASSLLWTTHDAEQFF
.	many	TRBJ2-2	TRBV7-9	CAIDTGELFF
TRBD1	many	TRBJ2-7	TRBV7-2	CASSLLDRASYEQYF
.	many	TRBJ2-3	TRBV18	CASSPIHESDTQYF
.	few	TRBJ2-3	TRBV20-1	CSARDGKRGTDTQYF
TRBD1	many	TRBJ2-3	TRBV2	CASSTRDRGRTDTQYF
.	many	TRBJ1-2	TRBV4-1	CASSQGEASGYGYTF
TRBD1	few	TRBJ2-4	TRBV24-1	CATSDGDRGTDIQYF
.	few	TRBJ1-5	TRBV28	CASSSPKSNQPQHF
.	many	TRBJ1-5	TRBV18	CASSPSGANQPQHF
TRBD1	many	TRBJ1-2	TRBV6-5	CASSYRVRQGARRGYTF
TRBD1	many	TRBJ2-6	TRBV6-5	CASSRQDRVNSGANVLTF
.	many	TRBJ2-5	TRBV5-1	CASSLLGETQYF
.	few	TRBJ1-5	TRBV7-2	CASSLDRGQPQHF
.	many	TRBJ2-1	TRBV7-4	CASSSRQASSYNEQFF
.	many	TRBJ1-2	TRBV9	CASSGWRGVDYGYTF
.	.	TRBJ1-6	TRBV3-1	CASSNTLNSPLHF
.	few	TRBJ2-3	TRBV20-1	CSASGSGSTDTQYF
TRBD2	many	TRBJ2-3	TRBV6-4	CASSDSLAGGPDTQYF
.	few	TRBJ2-7	TRBV6-5	CASARTWAYEQYF